This TCR beta chain emerged from a study of T cell changes during pregnancy in multiple sclerosis. Clones were sequenced by immunoSEQ multiplex PCR, and TCRdb holds only the in-frame ones, with some missing. The data contain 35,000 to 50,000 clones, about 85% of them seen just once; the ten biggest clones take up around 1.2%. The ends were cut back, 6 bases at V and 7 bases at J, with 15 bases in the middle. This CDR3 region has 14 residues. Germline V gene data show CDR1 as MNHEY and CDR2 as SVGAGI. Source: CD4+ T cells from peripheral blood mononuclear cells, taken in the second trimester of pregnancy. V and J are TRBV6-5 and TRBJ1-4; perhaps TRBD1 as D (6 bases). The sequence came from a female donor with multiple sclerosis, enrolled in a pregnancy study. The CDR3 sequence: CASSWGRMGEKLFF. The CDR3 region has the DNA TGTGCCAGCAGCTGGGGGCGAATGGGTGAAAAACTGTTTTTT.